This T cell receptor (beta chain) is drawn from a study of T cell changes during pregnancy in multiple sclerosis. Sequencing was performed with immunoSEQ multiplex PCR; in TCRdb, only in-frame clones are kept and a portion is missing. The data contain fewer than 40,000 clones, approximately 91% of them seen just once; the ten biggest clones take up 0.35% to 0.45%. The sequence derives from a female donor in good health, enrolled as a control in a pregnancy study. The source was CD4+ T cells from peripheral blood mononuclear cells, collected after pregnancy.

The CDR3: CASTGQTGTSGRSDTQYF. Written as DNA, the CDR3 is TGTGCCAGCACCGGTCAGACCGGGACTAGCGGGAGATCAGATACGCAGTATTTT. The rearrangement links TRBV5-8 to TRBJ2-3; TRBD2 aligns across 14 bases. J was trimmed by 4 bases and V by 6 bases; bases with no gene match: 13. CDR1 and CDR2 from the germline V gene are SGHTS and YDEGEE. The CDR3 is 18 residues long.